Listed below are T cell receptor beta chains from one sample, sequenced in a study of blood T cell repertoires in COVID-19. Measured with immunoSEQ multiplex PCR; TCRdb has only the in-frame clones, and not every one. The sample records over 55,000 clones, approximately 77% being singletons. Input material: peripheral blood. The receptors stem from a human donor in a cohort sampled during active COVID-19. Both conserved end residues are part of each CDR3. The D gene is left open where the match is weak. Where a row states a size, it is once, few, many or the class of an expanded clone; other rows omit it.

d_call j_call v_call clone_size cdr3_nt cdr3_aa
TRBD1 TRBJ1-5 TRBV19 NA TGTGCCAGTAGGGACAGGGGGTATAGCAATCAGCCCCAGCATTTT CASRDRGYSNQPQHF
NA TRBJ1-1 TRBV28 many TGTGCCAGCAGTTTGTTGAGACAGGTCACTGAAGCTTTCTTT CASSLLRQVTEAFF
NA TRBJ2-7 TRBV7-6 few TGTGCCAGCAGCGGCCGGGCAGGGAAATTCGGCGAGCAGTACTTC CASSGRAGKFGEQYF
TRBD1 TRBJ1-6 TRBV18 NA TGTGCCAGCTCACCGGGACAGGGAACTTCACCCCTCCACTTT CASSPGQGTSPLHF
NA TRBJ1-2 TRBV6-5 NA TGTGCCAGCAGTTACTCGAACGGGAATGGCTACACCTTC CASSYSNGNGYTF
NA TRBJ1-2 TRBV6-2/TRBV6-3 NA TGTGCCAGCAGTGTAGAACGGAACTATGGCTACACCTTC CASSVERNYGYTF
NA TRBJ2-7 TRBV20-1 NA TGCAGTGCTAAGCGGACAGACGAGCAGTACTTC CSAKRTDEQYF
TRBD1 TRBJ2-1 TRBV19 NA TGTGCCAGTAGCAGATCCGGGACAGAATACAATGAGCAGTTCTTC CASSRSGTEYNEQFF
TRBD1 TRBJ1-2 TRBV7-9 NA TGTGCCAGCAGCACAACGGACAGGGGGATAAACTATGGCTACACCTTC CASSTTDRGINYGYTF
NA TRBJ2-3 TRBV28 NA TGTGCCAGCAGTTTCAGGGGAGGCACAGATACGCAGTATTTT CASSFRGGTDTQYF
NA TRBJ1-4 TRBV18 NA TGTGCCAGCTCACCAAGAAACCCAGAACACACGAGGGACAATAATGAAAAACTGTTTTTT CASSPRNPEHTRDNNEKLFF
TRBD1 TRBJ2-2 TRBV11-2 NA TGTGCCAGCAGCTTAGTACAGGGGGTCGGGGAGCTGTTTTTT CASSLVQGVGELFF
TRBD1 TRBJ1-3 TRBV4-1 NA TGCGCCAGCAGCCATGGGAACCGACAGGGTGGAAACACCATATATTTT CASSHGNRQGGNTIYF
TRBD2 TRBJ2-5 TRBV5-1 NA TGCGCCAGCAGCGGGGGACTAGCGGGGAAAGAGACCCAGTACTTC CASSGGLAGKETQYF
NA TRBJ2-2 TRBV6-1 NA TGTGCCAGCAGCCAGCGGACCCTGACCGGGGAGCTGTTTTTT CASSQRTLTGELFF
NA TRBJ2-3 TRBV4-2 NA TGTGCCAGCGCCAAGGGGCGGGAAGGCACAGATACGCAGTATTTT CASAKGREGTDTQYF
TRBD1 TRBJ1-1 TRBV7-2 NA TGTGCCAGCAGCCCAGGGGGCGACACTGAAGCTTTCTTT CASSPGGDTEAFF
TRBD1 TRBJ2-2 TRBV7-3 NA TGTGCCAGCAGCCCTCTAGGTGGGACAGTCAACACCGGGGAGCTGTTTTTT CASSPLGGTVNTGELFF
TRBD2 TRBJ2-7 TRBV11-2 NA TGTGCCAGCAGGACTAGCGCCTACGAGCAGTACTTC CASRTSAYEQYF
TRBD1 TRBJ1-1 TRBV11-2 once TGTGCCAGCAGCTTAGATCCCGGGACAGAGATTGAAGCTTTCTTT CASSLDPGTEIEAFF
NA TRBJ2-7 TRBV5-4 few TGTGCCAGCAGCTTCAAAGGGGGCGAGCAGTACTTC CASSFKGGEQYF
NA TRBJ2-4 TRBV14 few TGTGCCAGCAGCCAAGGGGGGACTCTAGCCAAAAACATTCAGTACTTC CASSQGGTLAKNIQYF
TRBD1 TRBJ1-1 TRBV7-3 few TGTGCCAGCCTATTCCAGGGGGGGAACACTGAAGCTTTCTTT CASLFQGGNTEAFF